A single sample is the source of the 9 T cell receptor beta chains below, sequenced in a study of blood T cell repertoires in COVID-19. TCRdb keeps only in-frame clones here, not all; method: immunoSEQ multiplex PCR. The table lists a few hundred thousand clones, 80% to 85% of them singletons, with approximately 6.5% in the top ten. Sequenced: PBMCs or T cells enriched from blood (not recorded which). The receptor set was obtained from a woman aged 40 to 50 who had recovered from COVID-19.

The chain recombines TRBV27 with TRBJ1-1, with TRBD1 matching 7 bases. V gave up 2 bases and J gave up 5 bases; unmatched junction bases: 14. The V gene's germline CDR1 is MNHEY and CDR2 SMNVEV (reference sequence). The CDR3 has 17 amino acids. The CDR3 coding sequence is TGTGCCAGCAGTTTAATTCCCCCTCGACAGGGTTGGACTGAAGCTTTCTTT. It specifies CASSLIPPRQGWTEAFF.

The chain employs TRBV20-1 and TRBJ2-1; 7 positions agree with TRBD2. The V segment lost 3 bases and the J segment 3 bases; nucleotides outside the gene matches: 8. CDR1 is DFQATT and CDR2 is SNEGSKA in the germline V gene (reference sequence). This CDR3 contains 15 residues. The CDR3 nucleotides are TGCAGTGCTAGTCGCGGGGGTGCGAGCTACAATGAGCAGTTCTTC. Its translation: CSASRGGASYNEQFF.

The gene calls are TRBV2 and TRBJ2-5, with 8 bases that match TRBD1. V shed 7 bases, J shed 1 base, and the junction held 11 bases outside the gene matches. The germline V gene encodes CDR1 SNHLY and CDR2 FYNNEI. CDR3 size: 16 residues. For the CDR3, the DNA is TGTGCCAGCAATTCGGGGCGCAGGGGGCCCCAAGAGACCCAGTACTTC. Protein product: CASNSGRRGPQETQYF.

The chain joins TRBV28 to TRBJ1-2; D not certain. The CDR3 loop spans 14 amino acids. Germline CDR1 MDHEN, CDR2 SYDVKM. V gave up 5 bases and J gave up 2 bases, with 12 bases separating them. CDR3 residues: CASSGPGSNYGYTF. CDR3 nucleotide sequence: TGTGCCAGCAGTGGTCCGGGGAGCAACTATGGCTACACCTTC.

The rearrangement uses TRBV25-1 and TRBJ2-3, with D possibly matching TRBD1 (5 bases). Trimming cost V 2 bases and J 3 bases, with 12 bases left between them. The CDR3 is 15 residues long. Germline V lookup: CDR1 MGHDK, CDR2 SYGVNS. The CDR3 nucleotides read TGTGCCAGCAGTGAACGGCAGGGTTTGACAGATACGCAGTATTTT. Amino acid sequence: CASSERQGLTDTQYF.

The rearrangement links TRBV19 to TRBJ2-1; TRBD2 aligns across 10 bases. V was pared by 8 bases and J by 0 bases, with 4 bases of the junction left unmatched. The length of the CDR3 is 15 residues. Germline loops: CDR1 LNHDA, CDR2 SQIVND (reference sequence). CDR3 sequence (DNA): TGTGCCAGTTCCCCTAGCGGGAGCTCCTACAATGAGCAGTTCTTC. Translated: CASSPSGSSYNEQFF.

The rearrangement joins TRBV24-1 to TRBJ2-1; 13 nucleotides match TRBD2. J lost 4 bases, V lost 10 bases, and 6 bases had no gene match. Per the germline V gene, CDR1 is KGHDR and CDR2 is SFDVKD. The CDR3 is 15 residues long. The chain's CDR3 is CATAGTSGTYNEQFF. CDR3 DNA: TGTGCCACTGCCGGGACTAGCGGGACTTACAATGAGCAGTTCTTC.

This clone has just a few counts. J is TRBJ2-3 and V is TRBV5-1, with TRBD2 matching over 15 bases. Germline CDR1 SGHRS, CDR2 YFSETQ. The CDR3 runs to 22 residues. J gave up 8 bases and V 6 bases, and 28 bases lay outside the gene matches. The DNA for the CDR3 is TGCGCCAGCAACGAATACAGGGGAGGAGGACTAGCGGGAGGGCCCGCCGGGGGTACGCAGTATTTT. Translated, it gives CASNEYRGGGLAGGPAGGTQYF.

The V gene is TRBV5-1, the J gene TRBJ2-7; perhaps TRBD2 as D (5 bases). Germline V gene lookup returns CDR1 SGHRS and CDR2 YFSETQ. This CDR3 has 16 amino acids. Trimming left V 4 bases short and J 8 bases short, with 25 bases between. CDR3 sequence: CASSHTPGLEKNQQYF. For the CDR3, the DNA is TGCGCCAGCAGCCACACACCCGGACTCGAGAAAAATCAGCAGTACTTC.